One sample yielded the 20 T cell receptor beta chains listed below, sequenced in a study of blood T cell repertoires in COVID-19. The table came from immunoSEQ multiplex PCR; TCRdb's copy has only in-frame clones and leaves some out. The sample has roughly 38,000 clones, 85% to 90% seen once. The material sequenced was peripheral blood. These receptors all stem from a man aged 50 or older in a cohort sampled during active COVID-19.

This chain links TRBV24-1 with TRBJ2-1; 10 bases match TRBD1. Germline assignment: CDR1 KGHDR and CDR2 SFDVKD. This CDR3 has 16 amino acids. J gave up 7 bases and V 3 bases, and 8 bases lay outside the gene matches. The CDR3 here is CATSDRRTGGRNEQFF. The CDR3 region has the DNA TGTGCCACCAGTGATCGGCGGACAGGGGGAAGAAATGAGCAGTTCTTC.

This sequence joins TRBV19 and TRBJ2-7; D gene unclear. V dropped 3 bases and J dropped 11 bases, with 8 bases sitting between them. Germline V gives CDR1 LNHDA, CDR2 SQIVND (reference sequence). CDR3 length: 10 amino acids. Here the CDR3 DNA reads TGTGCCAGTAGTATTGGCCGAAAGTACGTC. As protein: CASSIGRKYV.

The CDR3 spells CASSYWDTYNQPQHF. The CDR3 bases are TGTGCCAGCAGTTACTGGGACACATATAATCAGCCCCAGCATTTT. The rearrangement links TRBV6-5 to TRBJ1-5; D is possibly TRBD1 (6 bases). This CDR3 comprises 15 residues. CDR1 is MNHEY and CDR2 is SVGAGI in the germline V gene. V was cut by 1 base and J by 4 bases, with 11 bases left in between.

This chain connects TRBV24-1 to TRBJ2-1; tentative D call: TRBD2 (5 bases). The CDR3 length is 15 residues. The germline V gene has CDR1 KGHDR and CDR2 SFDVKD. Trimming stripped 10 bases from V and 7 bases from J, with 22 bases between. In DNA, the CDR3 is TGTGCCACAGACGTCAGAAGCGGAGTGTTTAATGAGCAGTTCTTC. Its translation is CATDVRSGVFNEQFF.

The J gene is TRBJ2-1, the V gene TRBV19; a possible D gene is TRBD1 (6 bases). V was cut by 3 bases and J by 2 bases, with 11 bases left in between. Per germline, CDR1 LNHDA and CDR2 SQIVND (reference sequence). This CDR3 spans 15 amino acids. CDR3 DNA: TGTGCCAGTAGTATTGCAGGGGTCCCCTACAATGAGCAGTTCTTC. Its translation is CASSIAGVPYNEQFF.

The chain employs TRBV7-8 and TRBJ2-3; weak D call: TRBD1 (5 bases). This CDR3 spans 15 amino acids. Germline lookup yields CDR1 SGHVS and CDR2 FQNEAQ. The V end lost 3 bases, the J end lost 2 bases, and 12 bases lay between the germline ends. The CDR3 protein is CASSLGQTTTDTQYF. CDR3 nucleotides: TGTGCCAGCAGCTTGGGGCAGACAACCACAGATACGCAGTATTTT.

This clone appeared a single time. The gene calls are TRBV9 and TRBJ2-2; D gene uncertain. V lost 0 bases, J lost 4 bases, and 16 bases lay in between. CDR3 length equals 17 residues. Germline CDR1 is SGDLS and CDR2 is YYNGEE. CDR3 sequence reads: CASSVAVRPRLTGELFF. CDR3 DNA: TGTGCCAGCAGCGTAGCTGTTCGACCGAGACTCACCGGGGAGCTGTTTTTT.

The V and J genes are TRBV3-1 (or the pseudogene TRBV3-2) and TRBJ2-5; D is ambiguous. The germline V gene has CDR1 LGHDT and CDR2 YNNKEL (reference sequence). The CDR3 runs 13 residues. V was trimmed by 5 bases and J by 5 bases, leaving 12 bases between them. The CDR3 nucleotides are TGTGCCAGCAGCTTTCTAGGTCGGGAGACCCAGTACTTC. Translating it yields CASSFLGRETQYF.

V and J are TRBV6-7 and TRBJ2-2; D is unclear. TRBV6-7 is an ORF for which the function is uncertain. The V gene lost 9 bases and the J gene lost 7 bases, with 12 bases spanning the gap. The CDR3 loop spans 12 amino acids. CDR3 in DNA: TGTGCCAGTCCCCTAGAGAACGGGGAGCTGTTTTTT. Its translation: CASPLENGELFF.

In DNA form, the CDR3 reads TGTGCCAGCAGCGTAGAACCGGGGACAGGGGAAGCTGGCTACACCTTC. It yields the protein CASSVEPGTGEAGYTF. V usage is TRBV9 and J usage is TRBJ1-2; TRBD1 aligns across 10 bases. The J segment lost 7 bases and the V segment lost 0 bases, leaving 9 bases of the junction unmatched. This CDR3 is built from 16 residues. The germline V gene encodes CDR1 SGDLS and CDR2 YYNGEE.

The chain joins TRBV7-6 to TRBJ2-1; TRBD1 matches at 12 bases. Looked up from germline, CDR1 is SGHVS and CDR2 is FNYEAQ. After removal of 5 bases from V and 5 bases from J, the junction contained 13 bases not matched to a gene. The CDR3 loop spans 18 amino acids. This CDR3 reads CASSAGTGGPAGDNEQFF. The CDR3 region has the DNA TGTGCCAGCAGCGCCGGGACAGGGGGCCCAGCGGGGGACAATGAGCAGTTCTTC.

A few counts support this clone. J is TRBJ1-5 and V is TRBV7-9, with D perhaps TRBD1 (6 bases). There are 16 residues in the CDR3. Trimming took 6 bases from V and 0 from J, leaving 15 bases between them. CDR1 SEHNR and CDR2 FQNEAQ come from the germline V gene (reference sequence). CDR3 in DNA: TGTGCCAGCAGTCCAGGGGCTTGGGATAGCAATCAGCCCCAGCATTTT. Protein: CASSPGAWDSNQPQHF. The variable domain in full, completed from reference TRBV7-9 and TRBJ1-5, reads DTGVSQNPRHKITKRGQNVTFRCDPISEHNRLYWYRQTLGQGPEFLTYFQNEAQLEKSRLLSDRFSAERPKGSFSTLEIQRTEQGDSAMYLCASSPGAWDSNQPQHFGDGTRLSIL.

This clone was observed a handful of times. The V gene is TRBV19, the J gene TRBJ1-1; D perhaps matches TRBD1 (6 bases). Trimming stripped 5 bases from V and 11 bases from J, with 18 bases between. Germline V lookup: CDR1 LNHDA, CDR2 SQIVND (reference sequence). The CDR3 is made up of 13 amino acids. The DNA for the CDR3 is TGTGCCAGTAGTTCACAGGGTTATGTGGCCGCTTTCTTT. Its translation is CASSSQGYVAAFF.

The rearrangement joins TRBV6-4 to TRBJ2-1; possible D gene TRBD2, 7 bases. The germline V gene encodes CDR1 MRHNA and CDR2 SNTAGT. Trimming removed 4 bases from V and 4 bases from J, with 14 bases in between. This CDR3 is built from 15 residues. The CDR3 nucleotides read TGTGCCAGCAGTGTGGGCGGGGGCCTTTACAATGAGCAGTTCTTC. This sequence encodes CASSVGGGLYNEQFF.

This clone was found once. CDR3 amino acids: CASSQSSPGPKREKLFF. CDR3 DNA: TGTGCCAGCAGCCAATCATCCCCCGGCCCCAAGAGGGAAAAACTGTTTTTT. V is TRBV3-1 (or the pseudogene TRBV3-2) and J is TRBJ1-4; D is ambiguous. Germline lookup yields CDR1 LGHDT and CDR2 YNNKEL (reference sequence). CDR3 length: 17 amino acids. V lost 2 bases to trimming and J lost 8 bases, with 21 bases between them.

The chain carries TRBV29-1 and TRBJ1-1; 9 bases map to TRBD1. The CDR3 contains 14 residues. V shed 2 bases and J 5 bases; nucleotides not matched to a gene: 6. Looked up from germline, CDR1 is SQVTM and CDR2 is ANQGSEA. The CDR3 protein is CSVERDREETEAFF. Written as DNA, the CDR3 is TGCAGCGTTGAACGGGACAGGGAGGAAACTGAAGCTTTCTTT.

This clone was found once. This chain joins TRBV23-1 and TRBJ1-6; TRBD1 is a possible D gene (6 bases). TRBV23-1 is given ORF status, its function remaining uncertain. This CDR3 region has 16 residues. V lost 2 bases, J lost 10 bases, and 18 bases lay in between. The CDR3 nucleotides read TGCGCCAGCAGTCAAAAGGCAGGGGAGATACACTCACCCCTCCACTTT. Encoded protein: CASSQKAGEIHSPLHF.

The rearrangement links TRBV4-3 to TRBJ2-7; TRBD2 aligns across 8 bases. The germline V gene encodes CDR1 LGHNA and CDR2 YSLEER. V was clipped by 4 bases and J by 3 bases; unmatched bases: 8. The CDR3 runs to 15 residues. The CDR3 DNA sequence: TGCGCCAGCAGCCCCCGGCGCGGGGGGAGCTACGAGCAGTACTTC. It codes for CASSPRRGGSYEQYF.

The genes are TRBV4-3 and TRBJ2-7; TRBD1 matches 8 bases. J gave up 4 bases and V 0 bases, and 5 bases lay outside the gene matches. CDR1 LGHNA and CDR2 YSLEER come from the germline V gene. The CDR3 length is 15 residues. CDR3 nucleotides: TGCGCCAGCAGCCAAGATCCAGACAGGGGTTACGAGCAGTACTTC. As protein: CASSQDPDRGYEQYF.

J is TRBJ2-1 and V is TRBV11-2; D perhaps matches TRBD1 (5 bases). V lost 0 bases, J lost 6 bases, and 12 bases lay in between. Germline V gene lookup returns CDR1 SGHAT and CDR2 FQNNGV. This CDR3 has 15 amino acids. CDR3 in amino acids: CASSLDLQGTNEQFF. In DNA, the CDR3 is TGTGCCAGCAGCTTAGATCTCCAGGGAACCAATGAGCAGTTCTTC.